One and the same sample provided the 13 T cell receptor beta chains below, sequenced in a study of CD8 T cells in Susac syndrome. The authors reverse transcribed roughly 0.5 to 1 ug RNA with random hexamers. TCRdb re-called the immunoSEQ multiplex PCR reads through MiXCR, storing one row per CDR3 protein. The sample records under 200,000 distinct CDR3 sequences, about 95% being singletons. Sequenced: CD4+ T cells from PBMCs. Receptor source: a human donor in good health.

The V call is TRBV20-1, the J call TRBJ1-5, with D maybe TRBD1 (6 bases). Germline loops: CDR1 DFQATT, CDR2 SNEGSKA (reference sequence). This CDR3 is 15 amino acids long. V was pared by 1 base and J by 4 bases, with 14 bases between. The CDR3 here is CSARVSGAVNQPQHF. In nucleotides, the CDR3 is TGCAGTGCTAGAGTTTCAGGGGCCGTTAATCAGCCCCAGCATTTT.

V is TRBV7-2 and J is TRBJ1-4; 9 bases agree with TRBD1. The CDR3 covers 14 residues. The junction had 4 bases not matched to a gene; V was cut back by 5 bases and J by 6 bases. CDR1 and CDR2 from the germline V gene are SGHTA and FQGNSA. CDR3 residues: CASSPRTGDEKLFF. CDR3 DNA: TGTGCCAGCAGCCCCCGGACAGGGGATGAAAAACTGTTTTTT. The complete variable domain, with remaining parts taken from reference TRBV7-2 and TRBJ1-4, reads GAGVSQSPSNKVTEKGKDVELRCDPISGHTALYWYRQSLGQGLEFLIYFQGNSAPDKSGLPSDRFSAERTGGSVSTLTIQRTQQEDSAVYLCASSPRTGDEKLFFGSGTQLSVL.

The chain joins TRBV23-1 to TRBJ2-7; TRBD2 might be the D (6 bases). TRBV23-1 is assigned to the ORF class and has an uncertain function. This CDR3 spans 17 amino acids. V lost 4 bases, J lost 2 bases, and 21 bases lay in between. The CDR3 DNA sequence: TGCGCCAGCAGTCGTTGCATCCAATCGGGCGGGGCCTACGAGCAGTACTTC. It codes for CASSRCIQSGGAYEQYF.

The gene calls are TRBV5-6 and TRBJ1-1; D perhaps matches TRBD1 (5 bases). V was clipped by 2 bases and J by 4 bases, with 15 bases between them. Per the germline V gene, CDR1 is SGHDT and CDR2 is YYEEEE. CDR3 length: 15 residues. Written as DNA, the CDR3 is TGTGCCAGCAGCTTCGAAGACAGACCTCTCACTGAAGCTTTCTTT. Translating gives CASSFEDRPLTEAFF.

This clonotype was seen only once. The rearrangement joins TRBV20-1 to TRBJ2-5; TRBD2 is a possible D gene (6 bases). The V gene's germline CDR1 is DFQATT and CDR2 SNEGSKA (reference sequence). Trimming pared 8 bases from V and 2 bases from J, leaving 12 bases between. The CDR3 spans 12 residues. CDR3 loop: CSIAGRQETQYF. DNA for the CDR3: TGCAGTATCGCGGGGAGGCAAGAGACCCAGTACTTC.

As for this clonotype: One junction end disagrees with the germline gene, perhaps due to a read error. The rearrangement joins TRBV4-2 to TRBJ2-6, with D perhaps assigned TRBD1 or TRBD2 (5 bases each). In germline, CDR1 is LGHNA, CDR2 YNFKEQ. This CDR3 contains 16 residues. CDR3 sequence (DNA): TGTGCCACCAGCTGGGACGTAGACTCTGGGGCCAACGTCCTGACTTTC. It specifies CATSWDVDSGANVLTF.

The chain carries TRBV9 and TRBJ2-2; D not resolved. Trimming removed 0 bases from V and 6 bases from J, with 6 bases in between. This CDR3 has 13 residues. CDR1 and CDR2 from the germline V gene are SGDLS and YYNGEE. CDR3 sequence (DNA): TGTGCCAGCAGCGTAGAGAGTGCCGGGGAGCTGTTTTTT. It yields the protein CASSVESAGELFF.

DNA for the CDR3: TGCGCCAGCAGCCAAGATTGGGGGCCGAACACCGGGGAGCTGTTTTTT. This encodes CASSQDWGPNTGELFF. This chain uses TRBV4-3 with TRBJ2-2, with D tentatively TRBD1 (6 bases). Germline V lookup: CDR1 LGHNA, CDR2 YSLEER. Trimming cost V 0 bases and J 0 bases, with 8 bases left between them. This CDR3 comprises 16 residues.

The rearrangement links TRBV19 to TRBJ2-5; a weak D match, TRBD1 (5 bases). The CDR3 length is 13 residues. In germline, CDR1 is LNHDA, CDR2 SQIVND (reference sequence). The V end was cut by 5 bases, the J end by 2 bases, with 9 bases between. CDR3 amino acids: CASSPRQQETQYF. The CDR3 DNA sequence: TGTGCCAGTAGTCCACGACAGCAAGAGACCCAGTACTTC.

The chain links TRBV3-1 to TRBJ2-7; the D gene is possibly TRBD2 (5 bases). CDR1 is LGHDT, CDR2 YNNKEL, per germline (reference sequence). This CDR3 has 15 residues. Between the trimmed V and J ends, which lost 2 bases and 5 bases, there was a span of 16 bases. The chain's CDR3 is CASSQTTGVYHEQYF. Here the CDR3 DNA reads TGTGCCAGCAGCCAAACCACCGGGGTGTACCACGAGCAGTACTTC.

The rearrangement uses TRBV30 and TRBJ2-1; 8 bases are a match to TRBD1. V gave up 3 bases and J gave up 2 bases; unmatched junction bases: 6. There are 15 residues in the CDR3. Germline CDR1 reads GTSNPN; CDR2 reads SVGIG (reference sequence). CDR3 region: CAWRLTGATYNEQFF. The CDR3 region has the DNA TGTGCCTGGAGGTTGACAGGGGCTACCTACAATGAGCAGTTCTTC.

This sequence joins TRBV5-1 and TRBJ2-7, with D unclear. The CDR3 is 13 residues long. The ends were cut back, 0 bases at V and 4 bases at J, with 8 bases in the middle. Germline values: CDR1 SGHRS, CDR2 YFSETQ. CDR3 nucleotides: TGCGCCAGCAGCTTGGAGTACGGGTACGAGCAGTACTTC. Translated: CASSLEYGYEQYF.

The CDR3 loop reads CASSLDSWGREKLFF. In nucleotides, the CDR3 is TGTGCCAGCAGCTTAGATAGCTGGGGGCGGGAAAAACTGTTTTTT. The chain has TRBV7-8 and TRBJ1-4, with D possibly being TRBD1 (6 bases). Germline assignment: CDR1 SGHVS and CDR2 FQNEAQ. Trimming stripped 1 base from V and 8 bases from J, with 14 bases between. This CDR3 region has 15 residues. The full variable domain, with the rest looked up from reference TRBV7-8 and TRBJ1-4, is GAGVSQSPRYKVAKRGQDVALRCDPISGHVSLFWYQQALGQGPEFLTYFQNEAQLDKSGLPSDRFFAERPEGSVSTLKIQRTQQEDSAVYLCASSLDSWGREKLFFGSGTQLSVL.